The text below deals with one T cell receptor (beta chain). What it binds is not known. The germline V gene encodes CDR1 SGHRS and CDR2 YFSETQ. V gave up 4 bases and J gave up 5 bases; unmatched junction bases: 6. The length of the CDR3 is 14 residues. Healthy HIV-negative adults with no recent acute infections or vaccinations were recruited as donors. The data were obtained in a study of shared clonotypes between healthy human individuals. Study outcomes and limitations: Across subsets, estimated richness was generally greater for naive than for memory populations. Among donors, clonotype sharing was expected to be affected by sequencing depth. Represented diversity (both genetic and exposure-history) was limited by the small number of donors.

Data came from immunoSEQ multiplex PCR; TCRdb stores just in-frame clones and leaves some out. The repertoire includes roughly 1 million clones, roughly 80% of them detected once, and roughly 1.4% sits in the top ten. The genes are TRBV5-1 and TRBJ2-7; 10 bases agree with TRBD1. Sequenced material: memory CD4+ T cells sorted from blood. Subset specified: CD45RA-negative fraction. The TCR sequence derives from a man aged 18 to 29 in good health. Here the CDR3 DNA reads TGCGCCAGCAGCCCGGGGACAGGGGTTAACGAGCAGTACTTC. This gives the protein CASSPGTGVNEQYF.